This TCR beta chain stems from a study of cytomegalovirus exposure and HLA in healthy donors (dated by TCRdb to 2017 to 2019). Notes on the research overall: An earlier analysis of approximately 550 of the donors reported about 290 Gb of sequence data and around 120 million unique TCR beta sequences from 150 million to 200 million T cells. Roughly 300 gigabases of sequencing data and 70 million to 100 million unique TCR sequences were included in an early release covering 550 to 650 HLA-typed donors. Of the 300 to 500 genotyped donors, approximately 80% were placed in the genetic ancestry cluster associated with self-reported Caucasian donors. The aim of the study was to test whether cataloging public T cell receptors could identify signatures of past pathogen exposure. The study used immunosequencing to profile the T cell repertoires of 670 or so subjects and linked those repertoires to cytomegalovirus serostatus. A separate validation cohort of approximately 120 different subjects was used in addition to the roughly 720-subject first cohort. To predict cytomegalovirus infection status, the study combined high-throughput TCR immunosequencing, statistical association of individual TCRs with disease status, and machine learning. In a later analysis, previously published TCR beta repertoires from 550 to 700 donors were re-analyzed and high-resolution HLA genotyping was added so that TCR occurrence patterns could be studied. Rather than drawing on any new phenotypic data, the later analysis identified candidate immune exposures from TCR beta sequences and the way those sequences occurred across donors. An earlier analysis of fewer than 750 of the donors used high-throughput TCR beta sequencing to judge whether each TCR beta V gene segment behaved as functional or pseudogenic. Donor age, sex, ethnicity and CMV serostatus were compiled together with the repertoire data. Genome-wide SNP genotypes for about three fifths of the roughly 670 donors were used in a later genetic analysis, which treated that subset as a discovery cohort. Every repertoire in the discovery cohort had been generated on one and the same sequencing platform. HLA typing included class I and class II loci at four-digit resolution. Typing coverage differed by locus: A, B, C, DRB1 and DQB1 were typed in roughly 620-630 donors, DQA1 in 522, DPA1 in 600 to 610, and DPB1 in just under 490. A few DR-DQ haplotypes were treated as single units for association and clustering because of strong linkage in the cohort. On average, around 200,000 unique TCR beta nucleotide sequences were sequenced per donor among several hundred genotyped donors of the cohort, with roughly 18% of those sequences being non-productive. Overall results and qualifications from the work: Roughly uniform sequencing depth across donors was assumed in presence/absence analyses, although this assumption may not hold. In a later analysis, HLA-associated TCR beta chains were found to be more clonally expanded and to have lower generation probabilities than equally common non-associated chains. Correlated functional status among segregating V segments might reflect linkage disequilibrium, but an unknown experimental factor could not be ruled out. Most TCR sequences were observed very rarely across donors, whereas some public TCRs were present in many individuals. A cluster of highly shared sequence variants was judged likely to be a technical artifact of the sequencing pipeline. In a later genetic analysis, fewer N-insertions in productive TCRs were reported among donors in an Asian-associated ancestry cluster than the 666-donor mean. V-gene and J-gene trimming of TCR beta chains was associated with a missense DCLRE1C variant in a later genetic analysis, and the association was replicated in an independent cohort. The classifier was reported to diagnose cytomegalovirus status with high specificity and sensitivity in both the original cohort and the validation cohort. A few of the identified cytomegalovirus-associated TCR beta chains were confirmed in vitro to be specific for cytomegalovirus antigens. A later analysis associated approximately 17,000 TCR beta sequences with specific HLA alleles at a false discovery rate of 0.05. Because counts were too low, some 16 rarely observed V segments, including chromosome 9 orphons, were excluded from the earlier analysis of a few hundred of the donors. A total of 150 or so TCR beta chains were listed by the study as associated with cytomegalovirus. It was suggested by the authors that the approach could potentially be generalized to other disease states and immunological phenotypes. In a later analysis, TCR association rates were found to vary across HLA loci, with the most associated TCRs seen for DRB1 alleles and the fewest for HLA-C alleles. This cohort had only TCR beta chains sequenced, and the lack of alpha or paired-chain data limited which features could be detected. Assigning TCR associations to individual alleles was difficult when HLA alleles, especially DR and DQ, strongly co-occurred. Most CMV-associated TCR beta chains appeared to be HLA-restricted in a later analysis, and the HLA associations seemed to be driven largely by CMV exposure. According to a later analysis, parvovirus B19, influenza, CMV and Epstein-Barr virus appeared linked to several top co-occurrence clusters. An earlier analysis of approximately 600 of the donors showed that most TCR beta V segments appeared in productive rearrangements either about 87% or about 30% of the time, which broadly matched IMGT annotations. A further reported finding was that TCR beta sequences accurately predicted the HLA-A and HLA-B alleles for most subjects in the first cohort. The only immune exposure information available for the cohort was CMV serostatus. Because HLA typing was unavailable for some donors at each locus, only the typed subset was used in association tests.

The library was prepared using the immunoSEQ multiplex PCR assay. For the multiplex PCR, a mixture combining 60 forward primers for TCR Vbeta segments and 13 reverse primers for TCR Jbeta segments was used. The CDR3 region of rearranged TCR beta genes was amplified from genomic DNA by a multiplex PCR assay. The amplified TCR beta libraries were sequenced on the Illumina HiSeq System as 87-base-pair reads. The original pipeline was this. Across the 670 or so repertoires, a later analysis counted approximately 75 million unique TCR beta chains, 8.5 million to 12 million of which were shared by at least two donors. To remove PCR and sequencing errors, raw reads were error-corrected and collapsed into unique sequences using a nearest-neighbor algorithm that merged closely related sequences. To assign V, D and J gene segments, CDR3 sequences were aligned to IMGT reference sequences. For a sequence to be retained, a match of at least six nucleotides was required to both a V gene segment and a J gene segment. A rearrangement was called productive if the CDR3 had no stop codons and remained in frame with V and J, and every other rearrangement was called non-productive. CDR3 was defined according to IMGT convention as the region running from the second conserved V-encoded cysteine to the conserved J-encoded phenylalanine. The earlier analysis of about 560 of the donors excluded any sequence lacking an unambiguous match to a single V gene segment. An earlier analysis of a few hundred of the donors called V segments functional above 56.7% productive rearrangements and segregating when the between-donor standard deviation exceeded 5%. To diagnose cytomegalovirus status from the catalog of TCR beta chain sequences, a statistical classification framework was built. V and J gene assignment, in a later analysis, came from comparing TCR nucleotide sequences with IMGT/GENE-DB human TR gene sequences. A later analysis assigned CDR3 sequences and most-parsimonious VDJ recombination scenarios with the TCRdist pipeline. A later analysis defined each TCR beta chain by its CDR3 amino acid sequence plus V-gene family, and excluded reads lacking a unique V-gene family. A later analysis removed roughly 590 highly shared, low-generation-probability nucleotide sequences to deal with suspected cross-contamination and a sequencing artifact. For each public chain, a later analysis derived a clonal expansion index from normalized ranks of inferred template counts within each repertoire. Generation probabilities in a later analysis came from a VDJ recombination model fitted to out-of-frame rearrangements, and those results were checked against IGoR. A later analysis scored TCR-TCR, TCR-HLA and TCR-CMV co-occurrence with hypergeometric tests, applying a repertoire-size bias correction to TCR pairs. In a later analysis, false discovery rates were estimated by permuting HLA or CMV assignments 20 times. In a later analysis, co-occurring TCRs were grouped with DBSCAN, and TCRdist sequence similarity was added when clustering was performed within HLA-allele-positive subsets. Repertoires with fewer than 30,000 or more than 120,000 public chains, plus five repertoires with anomalous nucleotide sharing, were excluded from co-occurrence clustering. The table was pulled from immuneACCESS by TCRdb, which kept in-frame rearrangements only. Such tables lose some clones; where checked, under half of the loss comes from unresolved V genes, and the rest has no known cause. V, J and clone size are those of that table, while D and trimming were read from the DNA. Recorded for this sample are about 82,000 clones; approximately 81% of them occurred a single time. The ten largest clones represent about 6.2% of the sample.

The cohort comprised some 730 healthy bone marrow donors. Cohort members were all nominally healthy when sampled, although unrecorded immune exposures were likely present. The donor tested CMV seropositive, placing the donor among the 250 to 350 seropositive members of the cohort. A peripheral blood sample was provided by each donor, and peripheral blood mononuclear cells were used for TCR beta sequencing. Genomic DNA was extracted from the blood cell samples with the Qiagen DNeasy Blood Extraction Kit. To note about this clone: Its antigen is still unknown. Base quality data are lacking; no much larger clone is found one base away.

Material for sequencing was PBMCs. The clonotype comes from a woman aged 50 to 60 in good health and CMV-seropositive.

The CDR3 reads CSVGLAGLYEQYF. The sequence in DNA is TGCAGCGTTGGACTAGCGGGACTCTACGAGCAGTACTTC. The chain joins TRBV29-1 to TRBJ2-7; TRBD2 agrees with 11 junctional bases. The CDR3 sequence holds 13 residues, the cysteine and phenylalanine included. The kept DNA is CDR3 alone, 39 bases in frame from the first base. Trimming accounts for 4 bases at V and 3 bases at J, while the number of junction bases matched to no gene is 2. Taken from the germline V gene, the CDR1 and CDR2 loops are SQVTM and ANQGSEA.